The text below deals with one T cell receptor (beta chain). Profiling relied on immunoSEQ multiplex PCR, and the TCRdb table lists in-frame clones only, not all of them. The sample holds 300,000 to 500,000 clones, roughly 87% seen once. The germline gives CDR1 LNHDA, CDR2 SQIVND (reference sequence). This CDR3 region has 13 residues. Trimming shortened V by 7 bases and J by 2 bases, and 12 bases separated the two germline ends. These data belong to a study of blood T cell repertoires in COVID-19. As for the study in general: T cells, B-cell-depleted T cells, or PBMCs supplied cDNA or gDNA.

J is TRBJ2-7 and V is TRBV19, with a possible D match to TRBD2 (6 bases). Sequencing was performed on PBMCs or T cells enriched from blood (not recorded which). This receptor was identified in a woman between 40 and 55 years old with acute COVID-19. This CDR3 reads CASIGGATYEQYF. Written as DNA, the CDR3 is TGTGCCAGTATCGGAGGGGCCACCTACGAGCAGTACTTC. The whole variable domain, remainder taken from reference TRBV19 and TRBJ2-7, is DGGITQSPKYLFRKEGQNVTLSCEQNLNHDAMYWYRQDPGQGLRLIYYSQIVNDFQKGDIAEGYSVSREKKESFPLTVTSAQKNPTAFYLCASIGGATYEQYFGPGTRLTVT.